A single sample gave rise to the 11 T cell receptor beta chains below, sequenced in a study of cytomegalovirus exposure and HLA in healthy donors. PCR involved 60 Vbeta and 13 Jbeta primers. Only in-frame clones appear in the TCRdb table, and some are missing; sequencing was by immunoSEQ multiplex PCR. In the table there are fewer than 100,000 clones, around 70% of which are singletons. The sequenced sample was PBMCs. The receptors derive from a female donor in good health and CMV-seronegative.

The sample holds a few counts of this clone. The J gene is TRBJ2-5, the V gene TRBV6-8; D is possibly TRBD2 (6 bases). Per germline, CDR1 MNHGY and CDR2 SAAAGT. CDR3 length equals 14 residues. The V and J ends lost 2 bases and 5 bases respectively, with 12 bases between them. DNA of the CDR3: TGTGCCAGCAGTTACGGGCGGGAAAGGGAGACCCAGTACTTC. It yields the protein CASSYGRERETQYF.

The rearrangement uses TRBV27 and TRBJ1-5; D remains ambiguous. There are 17 residues in the CDR3. Germline V gene lookup returns CDR1 MNHEY and CDR2 SMNVEV (reference sequence). V was shortened by 1 base and J by 0 bases, with 13 bases between the two germline ends. CDR3 loop: CASSLLGKDNSNQPQHF. The CDR3 DNA reads TGTGCCAGCAGTTTATTAGGTAAAGACAATAGCAATCAGCCCCAGCATTTT.

This clone was observed once. This chain links TRBV28 with TRBJ1-3; TRBD1 is a possible D gene (6 bases). The germline CDR1 and CDR2 sequences are MDHEN and SYDVKM. The CDR3 runs to 14 residues. The germline V and J ends were trimmed by 5 bases and 4 bases, with 12 bases remaining between them. CDR3 in amino acids: CASSGRGTGNTIYF. CDR3 bases: TGTGCCAGCAGTGGCAGGGGAACCGGAAACACCATATATTTT.

The gene calls are TRBV28 and TRBJ2-7; D is unresolved. The germline V and J ends were trimmed by 3 bases and 4 bases, with 10 bases remaining between them. The germline CDR1 and CDR2 sequences are MDHEN and SYDVKM. The CDR3 consists of 13 residues. CDR3 sequence: CASSFLPGYEQYF. For the CDR3, the DNA is TGTGCCAGCAGTTTTCTTCCCGGTTACGAGCAGTACTTC.

The rearrangement links TRBV10-3 to TRBJ1-2, with TRBD1 matching over 9 bases. The V and J ends lost 3 bases and 0 bases, in that order; junction bases with no gene match: 5. The CDR3 spans 16 residues. Looked up from germline, CDR1 is ENHRY and CDR2 is SYGVKD. As DNA, the CDR3 is TGTGCCATCAGTGAAGGACAGGGGAATCCTAACTATGGCTACACCTTC. Its protein is CAISEGQGNPNYGYTF.

In its sample, this clone was seen a few times. J is TRBJ1-2 and V is TRBV15; D uncertain. Germline-derived CDR1 and CDR2 are LNHNV and YYDKDF (reference sequence). The CDR3 spans 15 residues. Trimming took off 0 bases at V and 8 bases at J, with 16 bases between the two ends. The CDR3 sequence: CATSRDVTAHRGYTF. The CDR3 nucleotides are TGTGCCACCAGCAGAGATGTAACAGCCCACCGGGGCTACACCTTC.

The chain uses TRBV30 and TRBJ1-3, with D unresolved. The CDR3 length is 13 residues. The germline V gene has CDR1 GTSNPN and CDR2 SVGIG (reference sequence). V was pared by 3 bases and J by 2 bases, with 8 bases between. This CDR3 is CAWRTEAGNTIYF. In DNA, the CDR3 is TGTGCCTGGAGGACCGAGGCTGGAAACACCATATATTTT.

The J gene is TRBJ1-5, the V gene TRBV9, with D maybe TRBD1 (5 bases). CDR3 length: 14 amino acids. V dropped 8 bases and J dropped 7 bases, with 19 bases sitting between them. Germline CDR1 is SGDLS and CDR2 is YYNGEE. The CDR3 sequence: CASGRGGAFQPQHF. The DNA of the CDR3 is TGTGCCAGTGGACGGGGAGGGGCTTTCCAGCCCCAGCATTTT. The full variable domain, completed using reference TRBV9 and TRBJ1-5, is DSGVTQTPKHLITATGQRVTLRCSPRSGDLSVYWYQQSLDQGLQFLIQYYNGEERAKGNILERFSAQQFPDLHSELNLSSLELGDSALYFCASGRGGAFQPQHFGDGTRLSIL.

J is TRBJ2-1 and V is TRBV9; possible D gene TRBD1, 6 bases. Germline CDR1 reads SGDLS; CDR2 reads YYNGEE. V was clipped by 0 bases and J by 2 bases, with 9 bases between them. This CDR3 region has 15 residues. This chain's CDR3 is CASSVGDKAYNEQFF. The CDR3 DNA reads as TGTGCCAGCAGCGTAGGGGACAAGGCCTACAATGAGCAGTTCTTC.

The chain has TRBV7-3 and TRBJ2-3; D gene ambiguous. The V end lost 4 bases, the J end lost 0 bases, and 2 bases lay between the germline ends. CDR1 is SGHTA and CDR2 is FQGTGA in the germline V gene. This CDR3 has 12 amino acids. The CDR3 DNA follows: TGTGCCAGCAGCTCTAGCACAGATACGCAGTATTTT. This encodes CASSSSTDTQYF. Full variable domain (missing parts from reference TRBV7-3 and TRBJ2-3): GAGVSQTPSNKVTEKGKYVELRCDPISGHTALYWYRQSLGQGPEFLIYFQGTGAADDSGLPNDRFFAVRPEGSVSTLKIQRTERGDSAVYLCASSSSTDTQYFGPGTRLTVL.

The V gene is TRBV27, the J gene TRBJ2-1, with TRBD1 identical over 11 bases. Losses at the gene ends were 4 bases for V and 1 base for J; bases not matched to a gene: 3. Germline V gives CDR1 MNHEY, CDR2 SMNVEV (reference sequence). CDR3 length: 16 residues. In DNA form, the CDR3 reads TGTGCCAGCAGTTCCGGGGACAGGGGGTCCTACAATGAGCAGTTCTTC. Residues: CASSSGDRGSYNEQFF.